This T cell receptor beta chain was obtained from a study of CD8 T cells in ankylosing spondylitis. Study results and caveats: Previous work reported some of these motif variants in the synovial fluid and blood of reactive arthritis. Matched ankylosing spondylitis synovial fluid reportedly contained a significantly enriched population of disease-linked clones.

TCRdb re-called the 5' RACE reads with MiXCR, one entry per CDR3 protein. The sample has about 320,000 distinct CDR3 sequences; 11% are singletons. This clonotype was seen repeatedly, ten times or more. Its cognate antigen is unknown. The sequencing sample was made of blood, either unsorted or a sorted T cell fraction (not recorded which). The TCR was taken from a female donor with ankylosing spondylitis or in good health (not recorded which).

The CDR3 spells CASSLLDSFTGELFF. The DNA for the CDR3 is TGTGCCAGCAGTTTATTGGACAGCTTTACCGGGGAGCTGTTTTTT. The gene calls are TRBV12-3 or TRBV12-4 and TRBJ2-2, with a tentative D call TRBD1 (6 bases). The V and J ends lost 2 bases and 5 bases respectively, with 12 bases between them. This CDR3 region has 15 residues.